This T cell receptor (beta chain) was identified in a study of beta chain features in type 1 diabetes. In the case of this clone: The antigen is unknown.

Study results and limitations: Amplification by PCR could prefer shorter templates, with the same effect in patients and controls. Type 1 diabetes patients showed a moderate but significant shortening of TCRB CDR3s in all four CD4+ subsets.

This CDR3 region has 15 residues. Looked up from germline, CDR1 is MNHEY and CDR2 is SVGAGI. J was trimmed by 8 bases and V by 4 bases; bases with no gene match: 12. The sequenced template was cDNA made from the entire isolated RNA. Measured with immunoSEQ multiplex PCR; TCRdb has only the in-frame clones, and not every one. Here the sample spans almost 250,000 clones, roughly an eighth being singletons. Stem cell-like memory, regulatory, central memory and naive CD4+ cells were sorted via CD45RO/CCR7/CD25/CD127/CD95/CD27. This TCR derives from a woman between 40 and 50 years old in good health. Sequencing used naive CD4+ T cells from blood. This chain uses TRBV6-5 with TRBJ1-2, with 8 bases identical to TRBD1. DNA for the CDR3: TGTGCCAGCAGTTCCCTCCCCGGACAGGGCGACGGCTACACCTTC. It encodes CASSSLPGQGDGYTF.